The sequence of this TCR beta chain was determined in a study of regulatory T cells in long-lasting Graves disease. Turning to this clonotype: Its antigen is undetermined.

The study, taken as a whole, reports: Tissue studied was limited to peripheral blood, excluding thyroid tissue. Under persistent disease, TRBV28, TRBJ1-2 and TRBJ2-5 were used preferentially.

The time point was: newly diagnosed GD, antithyroid drugs for less than 3 months. Making the TCR library involved RNA that had been extracted from PBMCs. Trimming took 1 base from V and 3 from J, leaving 10 bases between them. The CDR3 sequence is 15 residues long. Per the germline V gene, CDR1 is SGHAT and CDR2 is FQNNGV. Arm-PCR of CDR3 regions and iRepertoire HTBI primers were the basis on which TCR beta libraries were built. MiXCR was run by TCRdb on the multiplex PCR reads, yielding one entry per CDR3 protein. The sample records under 800,000 distinct CDR3 sequences, approximately 15% being singletons. These same data were also listed under a study on T cells in Graves' hyperthyroidism and ophthalmopathy. That paper adds: First-round RT-PCR of the TCR CDR3 relied on the HTBI primer set. A 13 V-J model separated ophthalmopathy from stable hyperthyroidism.

The V and J genes are TRBV11-2 and TRBJ2-1; D is unclear. This TCR came from a woman in her thirties with Graves disease. The source material was peripheral blood mononuclear cells (PBMCs), sampled at new diagnosis, from a patient treated with antithyroid drugs. CDR3 sequence reads: CASSLVISLYNEQFF. The CDR3 DNA sequence: TGTGCCAGCAGCTTAGTAATATCCCTCTACAATGAGCAGTTCTTC.